The rows below give T cell receptor beta chains drawn from one sample of a study of Tregs in tolerant kidney transplant recipients. Sequencing used immunoSEQ multiplex PCR; TCRdb keeps in-frame clones, though not all of them. In the table there are 50,000 to 75,000 clones, approximately 85% of which are singletons. This specimen was Tregs from blood, taken before the transplant. Receptors originate from a human donor who received a combined kidney and bone marrow transplant. Each CDR3 is given with its conserved first and last residue. The order of the fields is clone size, J gene, D gene, V gene, CDR3 protein, CDR3 DNA. D genes are given only for firm matches. Part of the rows lack a size; the others show once, few, many or a class for expanded clones.

clone size: .; J gene: TRBJ1-4; D gene: .; V gene: TRBV9; CDR3 protein: CASSPTPRHNEKLFF; CDR3 DNA: TGTGCCAGCAGCCCAACACCCCGACATAATGAAAAACTGTTTTTT
clone size: .; J gene: TRBJ1-1; D gene: .; V gene: TRBV6-5; CDR3 protein: CASGWTEAFF; CDR3 DNA: TGTGCCAGCGGGTGGACTGAAGCTTTCTTT
clone size: .; J gene: TRBJ2-7; D gene: .; V gene: TRBV15; CDR3 protein: CATGRDTGYEQYF; CDR3 DNA: TGTGCCACCGGCAGAGATACCGGTTACGAGCAGTACTTC
clone size: .; J gene: TRBJ1-1; D gene: .; V gene: TRBV27; CDR3 protein: CASTSLAGTDNTEAFF; CDR3 DNA: TGTGCCAGCACCTCATTAGCCGGGACGGATAACACTGAAGCTTTCTTT
clone size: .; J gene: TRBJ2-7; D gene: .; V gene: TRBV28; CDR3 protein: CASSTPGRGSYEQYF; CDR3 DNA: TGTGCCAGCAGTACTCCAGGGCGCGGCTCCTACGAGCAGTACTTC
clone size: .; J gene: TRBJ1-1; D gene: .; V gene: TRBV11-1; CDR3 protein: CASSLDEAFF; CDR3 DNA: TGTGCCAGCAGCTTAGATGAAGCTTTCTTT
clone size: .; J gene: TRBJ2-5; D gene: TRBD2; V gene: TRBV19; CDR3 protein: CASSAGLADQETQYF; CDR3 DNA: TGTGCCAGTAGCGCAGGACTAGCGGATCAAGAGACCCAGTACTTC
clone size: .; J gene: TRBJ1-6; D gene: .; V gene: TRBV4-3; CDR3 protein: CASSQEISGNSPLHF; CDR3 DNA: TGCGCCAGCAGCCAAGAGATCAGCGGCAATTCACCCCTCCACTTT
clone size: .; J gene: TRBJ2-7; D gene: .; V gene: TRBV18; CDR3 protein: CASSLDQGSYEQYF; CDR3 DNA: TGTGCCAGCTCACTGGACCAAGGGTCCTACGAGCAGTACTTC
clone size: .; J gene: TRBJ2-7; D gene: .; V gene: TRBV7-2; CDR3 protein: CASSQQMSSYEQYF; CDR3 DNA: TGTGCCAGCAGCCAACAGATGAGCTCCTACGAGCAGTACTTC
clone size: .; J gene: TRBJ2-2; D gene: TRBD2; V gene: TRBV28; CDR3 protein: CASRLAGGRTGELFF; CDR3 DNA: TGTGCCAGCAGACTAGCGGGAGGGCGCACCGGGGAGCTGTTTTTT
clone size: .; J gene: TRBJ2-3; D gene: .; V gene: TRBV29-1; CDR3 protein: CSFTRRGPGTSTDTQYF; CDR3 DNA: TGCAGCTTCACAAGGAGGGGGCCCGGAACTAGCACAGATACGCAGTATTTT
clone size: .; J gene: TRBJ2-1; D gene: TRBD2; V gene: TRBV25-1; CDR3 protein: CASSESSFLAESYNEQFF; CDR3 DNA: TGTGCCAGCAGTGAATCTTCCTTCCTAGCGGAGTCCTACAATGAGCAGTTCTTC
clone size: .; J gene: TRBJ2-5; D gene: .; V gene: TRBV5-6; CDR3 protein: CASSLGFSKETQYF; CDR3 DNA: TGTGCCAGCAGCTTGGGGTTTAGCAAAGAGACCCAGTACTTC
clone size: .; J gene: TRBJ2-7; D gene: .; V gene: TRBV12-5; CDR3 protein: CASGLGLRYEQYF; CDR3 DNA: TGTGCTAGTGGTTTGGGACTGAGGTACGAGCAGTACTTC
clone size: .; J gene: TRBJ2-3; D gene: .; V gene: TRBV6-1; CDR3 protein: CASSEDFRPGDTQYF; CDR3 DNA: TGTGCCAGCAGTGAAGACTTTCGGCCAGGAGATACGCAGTATTTT
clone size: .; J gene: TRBJ2-7; D gene: TRBD2; V gene: TRBV7-2; CDR3 protein: CASSLTLAGGGAYEQYF; CDR3 DNA: TGTGCCAGCAGCTTAACCCTAGCGGGAGGAGGGGCCTACGAGCAGTACTTC
clone size: .; J gene: TRBJ2-7; D gene: .; V gene: TRBV6-5; CDR3 protein: CAVRGEKYF; CDR3 DNA: TGTGCCGTTAGGGGGGAGAAGTACTTC
clone size: .; J gene: TRBJ2-7; D gene: .; V gene: TRBV7-2; CDR3 protein: CASSLSQAAPQYF; CDR3 DNA: TGTGCCAGCAGCCTTAGTCAGGCCGCCCCGCAGTACTTC
clone size: once; J gene: TRBJ1-2; D gene: TRBD1; V gene: TRBV6-1; CDR3 protein: CASIGRGLWYGYTF; CDR3 DNA: TGTGCCAGCATTGGGAGGGGGCTTTGGTATGGCTACACCTTC
clone size: .; J gene: TRBJ1-1; D gene: .; V gene: TRBV5-1; CDR3 protein: CASSPGGEAFF; CDR3 DNA: TGCGCCAGCAGCCCGGGCGGTGAAGCTTTCTTT
clone size: .; J gene: TRBJ2-1; D gene: TRBD2; V gene: TRBV6-1; CDR3 protein: CASSIAGGPGEQFF; CDR3 DNA: TGTGCCAGCAGTATAGCGGGGGGGCCAGGGGAGCAGTTCTTC
clone size: .; J gene: TRBJ1-5; D gene: .; V gene: TRBV4-3; CDR3 protein: CASSPRGNQPQHF; CDR3 DNA: TGCGCCAGCAGCCCCCGGGGCAATCAGCCCCAGCATTTT
clone size: .; J gene: TRBJ1-2; D gene: .; V gene: TRBV5-4; CDR3 protein: CASTWRGMYGYTF; CDR3 DNA: TGTGCCAGCACTTGGAGAGGGATGTATGGCTACACCTTC
clone size: .; J gene: TRBJ1-3; D gene: .; V gene: TRBV19; CDR3 protein: CASQQVLKTGNTIYF; CDR3 DNA: TGTGCCAGCCAACAGGTCTTAAAGACTGGAAACACCATATATTTT
clone size: .; J gene: TRBJ2-5; D gene: .; V gene: TRBV18; CDR3 protein: CASSPTGVGETQYF; CDR3 DNA: TGTGCCAGCTCACCCACCGGGGTCGGAGAGACCCAGTACTTC
clone size: .; J gene: TRBJ2-1; D gene: TRBD2; V gene: TRBV19; CDR3 protein: CASSSRLAGLNEQFF; CDR3 DNA: TGTGCCAGTAGTTCCCGACTAGCGGGGCTTAATGAGCAGTTCTTC
clone size: .; J gene: TRBJ2-3; D gene: .; V gene: TRBV4-2; CDR3 protein: CASSQQSGTESTDTQYF; CDR3 DNA: TGTGCCAGCAGCCAGCAATCCGGGACGGAATCCACAGATACGCAGTATTTT
clone size: .; J gene: TRBJ1-5; D gene: TRBD1; V gene: TRBV6-6; CDR3 protein: CASSYGTGLSRQHF; CDR3 DNA: TGTGCCAGCAGTTACGGGACAGGGCTATCGAGGCAGCATTTT
clone size: .; J gene: TRBJ1-3; D gene: .; V gene: TRBV7-5; CDR3 protein: CVRSLVPPLGTGNTIYF; CDR3 DNA: TGTGTCAGAAGCTTAGTCCCCCCGTTAGGGACTGGAAACACCATATATTTT
clone size: .; J gene: TRBJ2-5; D gene: .; V gene: TRBV28; CDR3 protein: CASSTRKQGETQYF; CDR3 DNA: TGTGCCAGCAGTACCCGGAAGCAGGGAGAGACCCAGTACTTC
clone size: .; J gene: TRBJ2-7; D gene: .; V gene: TRBV6-1; CDR3 protein: CASSEALTYEQYF; CDR3 DNA: TGTGCCAGCAGTGAGGCGCTTACCTACGAGCAGTACTTC
clone size: .; J gene: TRBJ1-5; D gene: TRBD1; V gene: TRBV18; CDR3 protein: CASSGQGDQPQHF; CDR3 DNA: TGTGCCAGCTCAGGACAGGGGGATCAGCCCCAGCATTTT
clone size: .; J gene: TRBJ2-7; D gene: TRBD2; V gene: TRBV15; CDR3 protein: CATSRDLVTSDEQYF; CDR3 DNA: TGTGCCACCAGCAGAGATCTTGTGACTAGCGACGAGCAGTACTTC
clone size: .; J gene: TRBJ1-5; D gene: TRBD1; V gene: TRBV19; CDR3 protein: CASSSTGGRSQPQHF; CDR3 DNA: TGTGCCAGTAGTTCTACAGGGGGCCGGAGTCAGCCCCAGCATTTT
clone size: .; J gene: TRBJ1-6; D gene: .; V gene: TRBV11-2; CDR3 protein: CASSSGQAYNSPLHF; CDR3 DNA: TGTGCCAGCAGCTCCGGACAAGCATATAATTCACCCCTCCACTTT